The 10 T cell receptor beta chains in this list originate from one sample, sequenced in a study of T cell changes during pregnancy in multiple sclerosis. Assay: immunoSEQ multiplex PCR; the TCRdb copy retains only in-frame clones and omits some. The sample consists of about 49,000 clones, roughly 89% of them appearing once. The sample in question was peripheral blood, obtained after pregnancy. Receptors were obtained from a female donor in good health, enrolled as a control in a pregnancy study.

J is TRBJ1-2 and V is TRBV6-1; perhaps TRBD1 as D (6 bases). CDR1 and CDR2 from the germline V gene are MNHNS and SASEGT. The CDR3 loop spans 15 amino acids. Trimming removed 3 bases from V and 4 bases from J, with 15 bases in between. CDR3 sequence: CASSELGGDIYGYTF. CDR3 DNA sequence: TGTGCCAGCAGTGAGCTCGGGGGGGACATCTATGGCTACACCTTC.

The gene calls are TRBV28 and TRBJ2-1; 9 bases fit TRBD2. After removal of 2 bases from V and 7 bases from J, the junction contained 9 bases not matched to a gene. This CDR3 is built from 16 residues. Germline V gene sequence: CDR1 MDHEN, CDR2 SYDVKM. CDR3 nucleotide sequence: TGTGCCAGCAGTTTAGAATGGCGGGAGGGCCGGAATGAGCAGTTCTTC. Translating it yields CASSLEWREGRNEQFF.

The rearrangement uses TRBV7-8 and TRBJ1-1; 8 bases are shared with TRBD1. CDR3 length: 15 amino acids. With V trimmed by 5 bases and J by 0 bases, 5 bases remained unmatched. Looked up from germline, CDR1 is SGHVS and CDR2 is FQNEAQ. CDR3 bases: TGTGCCAGCAGCCCAGGACAGGGACTGAACACTGAAGCTTTCTTT. Its protein is CASSPGQGLNTEAFF.

The chain is built from TRBV27 and TRBJ2-6; D gene uncertain. The CDR3 length is 17 residues. V shed 2 bases and J shed 0 bases, with 11 bases lying between them. CDR1 is MNHEY, CDR2 SMNVEV, per germline (reference sequence). CDR3 sequence (DNA): TGTGCCAGCAGTTTAGCCCCCCCGCGCTCTGGGGCCAACGTCCTGACTTTC. This encodes CASSLAPPRSGANVLTF.

The chain uses TRBV7-9 and TRBJ2-3, with D unresolved. The CDR3 runs 11 residues. V was shortened by 7 bases and J by 6 bases, with 8 bases between the two germline ends. Germline assignment: CDR1 SEHNR and CDR2 FQNEAQ (reference sequence). The CDR3 is CASNALDTQYF. CDR3 bases: TGTGCCAGCAACGCGTTGGATACGCAGTATTTT.

The chain employs TRBV7-7 and TRBJ2-5, with a possible D match to TRBD2 (6 bases). From germline, CDR1 is SSHAT and CDR2 FNYEAQ (reference sequence). This CDR3 is built from 14 residues. The V end lost 0 bases, the J end lost 2 bases, and 7 bases lay between the germline ends. The CDR3, as DNA: TGTGCCAGCAGCTTAGCCGGGACTCAAGAGACCCAGTACTTC. Residues: CASSLAGTQETQYF.

The chain has TRBV29-1 and TRBJ2-1, with 14 bases that match TRBD2. The germline gives CDR1 SQVTM, CDR2 ANQGSEA. CDR3 length: 14 residues. The junction had 9 bases not matched to a gene; V was cut back by 7 bases and J by 10 bases. Here the CDR3 DNA reads TGCAGCGCCGAGGGACTAGCGGGAGTGAGCGAGCAGTTCTTC. Protein sequence: CSAEGLAGVSEQFF.

The DNA of the CDR3 is TGTGCCAGCAGCCTACACGGGGGGGACGTGACAGATACGCAGTATTTT. It specifies CASSLHGGDVTDTQYF. The chain employs TRBV7-9 and TRBJ2-3; 8 bases map to TRBD2. With 5 bases clipped from V and 3 bases from J, the junction kept 10 bases outside the gene matches. This CDR3 is built from 16 residues. Germline lookup yields CDR1 SEHNR and CDR2 FQNEAQ (reference sequence). Using reference TRBV7-9 and TRBJ2-3 for the parts outside the CDR3, the full variable domain is DTGVSQNPRHKITKRGQNVTFRCDPISEHNRLYWYRQTLGQGPEFLTYFQNEAQLEKSRLLSDRFSAERPKGSFSTLEIQRTEQGDSAMYLCASSLHGGDVTDTQYFGPGTRLTVL.

The chain employs TRBV9 and TRBJ2-5, with TRBD1 matching 7 bases. The CDR3 loop spans 13 amino acids. Germline assignment: CDR1 SGDLS and CDR2 YYNGEE. J gave up 4 bases and V 2 bases, and 2 bases lay outside the gene matches. CDR3 region: CASSVTGRETQYF. The CDR3 bases are TGTGCCAGCAGCGTGACAGGGCGAGAGACCCAGTACTTC.

This clone was seen just once. V is TRBV19 and J is TRBJ1-4, with 7 bases that match TRBD1. Trimming at V came to 3 bases and at J to 8 bases, leaving 3 bases not matched to a gene. This CDR3 has 13 amino acids. Germline V lookup: CDR1 LNHDA, CDR2 SQIVND (reference sequence). This CDR3 reads CASSIPGQEKLFF. The CDR3 DNA reads as TGTGCCAGTAGTATTCCGGGACAGGAAAAACTGTTTTTT. Full variable domain (outside the CDR3, taken from reference TRBV19 and TRBJ1-4): DGGITQSPKYLFRKEGQNVTLSCEQNLNHDAMYWYRQDPGQGLRLIYYSQIVNDFQKGDIAEGYSVSREKKESFPLTVTSAQKNPTAFYLCASSIPGQEKLFFGSGTQLSVL.